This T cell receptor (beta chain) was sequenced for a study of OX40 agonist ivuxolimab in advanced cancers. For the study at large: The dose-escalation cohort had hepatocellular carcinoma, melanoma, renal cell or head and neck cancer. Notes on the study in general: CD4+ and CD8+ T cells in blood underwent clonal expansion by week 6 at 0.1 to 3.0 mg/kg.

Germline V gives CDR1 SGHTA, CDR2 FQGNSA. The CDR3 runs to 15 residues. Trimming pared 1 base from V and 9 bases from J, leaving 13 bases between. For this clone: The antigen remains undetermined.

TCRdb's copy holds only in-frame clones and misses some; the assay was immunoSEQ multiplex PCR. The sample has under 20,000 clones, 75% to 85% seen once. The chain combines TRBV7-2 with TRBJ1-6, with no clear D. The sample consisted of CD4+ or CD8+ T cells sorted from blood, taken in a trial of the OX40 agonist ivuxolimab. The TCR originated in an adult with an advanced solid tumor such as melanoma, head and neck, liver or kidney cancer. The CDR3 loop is CASSLGLVRGSPLHF. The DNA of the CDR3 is TGTGCCAGCAGCTTAGGATTGGTACGCGGTTCACCCCTCCACTTT.